This T cell receptor (beta chain) was identified during a study of cytomegalovirus exposure and HLA in healthy donors. Amplification used 60 Vbeta primers and 13 Jbeta primers. Only in-frame clones appear in the TCRdb table, and some are missing; sequencing was by immunoSEQ multiplex PCR. The sample records about 170,000 clones, approximately 84% being singletons. The CDR3 is made up of 14 amino acids. Trimming stripped 5 bases from V and 1 base from J, with 8 bases between. The V gene's germline CDR1 is MGHDK and CDR2 SYGVNS. Source material: PBMCs. The J gene is TRBJ2-2, the V gene TRBV25-1; D perhaps matches TRBD1 (6 bases). The clonotype originates from a man younger than 40 in good health and CMV-seropositive. The CDR3 here is CASSKQGNTGELFF. The CDR3 region has the DNA TGTGCCAGCAGTAAACAGGGGAACACCGGGGAGCTGTTTTTT.